Below are 18 T cell receptor beta chains sequenced from a single sample in a study of blood T cell repertoires in COVID-19. The protocol was immunoSEQ multiplex PCR, while the TCRdb copy is restricted to in-frame clones and leaves out a portion. The sample has some 400,000 clones; 70% to 90% are singletons. Source material: PBMCs or T cells enriched from blood (not recorded which). These receptors were taken from a man aged 25 to 40 who had recovered from COVID-19.

As DNA, the CDR3 is TGTGCCAGCAGCTCGACTAGCGGGGTTGTGCAGTTCTTC. It specifies CASSSTSGVVQFF. V usage is TRBV7-8 and J usage is TRBJ2-1; 11 nucleotides match TRBD2. CDR1 and CDR2 (germline): SGHVS, FQNEAQ. This CDR3 contains 13 residues. V lost 4 bases and J lost 12; bases outside the gene matches: 5.

This clone was recorded a few times. This chain uses TRBV9 with TRBJ2-2; D may be TRBD2 (5 bases). The germline gives CDR1 SGDLS, CDR2 YYNGEE. Trimming removed 2 bases from V and 1 base from J, with 9 bases in between. CDR3 length: 15 amino acids. The CDR3 loop is CASSVASLNTGELFF. The CDR3 DNA reads TGTGCCAGCAGCGTCGCTAGCCTGAACACCGGGGAGCTGTTTTTT. Using reference TRBV9 and TRBJ2-2 for the parts outside the CDR3, the full variable domain is DSGVTQTPKHLITATGQRVTLRCSPRSGDLSVYWYQQSLDQGLQFLIQYYNGEERAKGNILERFSAQQFPDLHSELNLSSLELGDSALYFCASSVASLNTGELFFGEGSRLTVL.

The chain has TRBV25-1 and TRBJ2-7, with TRBD1 matching over 9 bases. The CDR3 consists of 14 residues. The V segment lost 3 bases and the J segment 1 base; nucleotides outside the gene matches: 1. Germline CDR1 reads MGHDK; CDR2 reads SYGVNS. CDR3 DNA: TGTGCCAGCAGTGACGGACAGGGGTCCTACGAGCAGTACTTC. Translating it yields CASSDGQGSYEQYF.

The gene calls are TRBV29-1 and TRBJ1-2, with D tentatively TRBD1 (6 bases). Trimming took 7 bases from V and 4 from J, leaving 16 bases between them. Looked up from germline, CDR1 is SQVTM and CDR2 is ANQGSEA. The CDR3 has 13 residues. Here the CDR3 reads CSASGGRGYGYTF. In DNA, the CDR3 is TGCAGCGCTTCGGGGGGCAGGGGCTATGGCTACACCTTC.

The chain carries TRBV7-9 and TRBJ2-7, with D possibly TRBD2 on 7 matching bases. This CDR3 spans 16 amino acids. From germline, CDR1 is SEHNR and CDR2 FQNEAQ (reference sequence). Trimming removed 3 bases from V and 0 bases from J, with 15 bases in between. CDR3 nucleotide sequence: TGTGCCAGCAGCTTTTGGGCGGGGGCCCTCTCCTACGAGCAGTACTTC. This sequence encodes CASSFWAGALSYEQYF.

The rearrangement uses TRBV4-1 and TRBJ1-4; weak D call: TRBD1 (5 bases). CDR1 and CDR2 (germline): MGHRA, YSYEKL. The CDR3 runs to 18 residues. V lost 2 bases, J lost 0 bases, and 16 bases lay in between. CDR3 in DNA: TGCGCCAGCAGCCAACAGCAGGGCCCCTTTGCAACTAATGAAAAACTGTTTTTT. Translation gives CASSQQQGPFATNEKLFF.

The DNA for the CDR3 is TGTGCCAGCAGCAAAGAAGAGGCGCGGGCTAACGAGCAGTACTTC. Protein product: CASSKEEARANEQYF. The rearrangement joins TRBV21-1 to TRBJ2-7; TRBD2 is taken as the D call from the table, unchecked against the DNA. TRBV21-1 is classified as a pseudogene. CDR3 length: 15 residues.

This clone has a single count. V gene TRBV5-1 combines with J gene TRBJ1-3; D unclear. Looked up from germline, CDR1 is SGHRS and CDR2 is YFSETQ. V lost 0 bases and J lost 2, with 9 bases in between. This CDR3 contains 15 residues. The CDR3 protein is CASSLDQSAGNTIYF. The CDR3 region has the DNA TGCGCCAGCAGCTTGGATCAGTCCGCTGGAAACACCATATATTTT.

J is TRBJ1-1 and V is TRBV28; D uncertain. Germline values: CDR1 MDHEN, CDR2 SYDVKM. This CDR3 has 12 amino acids. Trimming cost V 5 bases and J 2 bases, with 6 bases left between them. The CDR3 nucleotides read TGTGCCAGCAGTATTAGTAACACTGAAGCTTTCTTT. Its protein product is CASSISNTEAFF.

The chain joins TRBV10-3 to TRBJ2-3; a weak D match, TRBD2 (5 bases). The CDR3 consists of 13 residues. V lost 11 bases and J lost 0, with 12 bases in between. Germline V gives CDR1 ENHRY, CDR2 SYGVKD. The CDR3 sequence is CASLGVSTDTQYF. CDR3 nucleotides: TGTGCCTCCCTCGGGGTTAGCACAGATACGCAGTATTTT.

The CDR3 DNA reads TGTGCCAGCAGCTCCGGAGCGGGGGTCGGCACAGATACGCAGTATTTT. It yields the protein CASSSGAGVGTDTQYF. The rearrangement links TRBV3-1 (or the pseudogene TRBV3-2) to TRBJ2-3; 8 bases agree with TRBD2. This CDR3 comprises 16 residues. From germline, CDR1 is LGHDT and CDR2 YNNKEL (reference sequence). J gave up 1 base and V 5 bases, and 8 bases lay outside the gene matches.

V and J are TRBV3-1 (or the pseudogene TRBV3-2) and TRBJ2-7; no firm D call. The CDR3 is made up of 15 amino acids. The V end was cut by 1 base, the J end by 2 bases, with 12 bases between. The germline V gene has CDR1 LGHDT and CDR2 YNNKEL (reference sequence). CDR3 sequence (DNA): TGTGCCAGCAGCCAAGTATCCGGTGGTACCTACGAGCAGTACTTC. Its translation is CASSQVSGGTYEQYF.

The rearrangement joins TRBV6-5 to TRBJ2-3, with D hard to call. Germline V gives CDR1 MNHEY, CDR2 SVGAGI. The CDR3 has 14 amino acids. Trimming pared 4 bases from V and 1 base from J, leaving 9 bases between. As DNA, the CDR3 is TGTGCCAGCAGTTCTCAGAAACGCACAGATACGCAGTATTTT. This codes for CASSSQKRTDTQYF.

The chain recombines TRBV5-1 with TRBJ2-7; 7 nucleotides agree with TRBD1. J was trimmed by 3 bases and V by 4 bases; bases with no gene match: 10. Germline V gene lookup returns CDR1 SGHRS and CDR2 YFSETQ. The CDR3 runs 15 residues. The CDR3 region is CASSPDRDRFYEQYF. DNA of the CDR3: TGCGCCAGCAGCCCGGACCGGGACAGATTCTACGAGCAGTACTTC.

The chain is built from TRBV5-6 and TRBJ1-1; D is uncertain. Trimming took 4 bases from V and 1 from J, leaving 8 bases between them. The CDR3 totals 13 residues. In germline, CDR1 is SGHDT, CDR2 YYEEEE. CDR3 in amino acids: CASSEVGNTEAFF. The DNA of the CDR3 is TGTGCCAGCAGCGAGGTTGGGAACACTGAAGCTTTCTTT.

CDR3 sequence: CASSWGQGAGGELFF. The CDR3 coding sequence is TGTGCCAGCAGCTGGGGACAGGGGGCTGGCGGGGAGCTGTTTTTT. The chain combines TRBV7-2 with TRBJ2-2; 12 nucleotides align to TRBD1. Germline trimming cut 4 bases from V and 7 bases from J; bases unmatched to any gene: 4. This CDR3 has 15 amino acids. Germline CDR1 reads SGHTA; CDR2 reads FQGNSA.

This clone was seen just once. The genes are TRBV10-3 and TRBJ1-2, with D unresolved. V was shortened by 0 bases and J by 4 bases, with 9 bases between the two germline ends. The CDR3 loop spans 14 amino acids. The germline V gene encodes CDR1 ENHRY and CDR2 SYGVKD. CDR3 region: CAISESKTIYGYTF. CDR3 DNA sequence: TGTGCCATCAGTGAGTCGAAGACAATCTATGGCTACACCTTC.

J is TRBJ2-2 and V is TRBV7-3; D may be TRBD2 (6 bases). This CDR3 is built from 13 residues. Trimming took off 5 bases at V and 6 bases at J, with 10 bases between the two ends. CDR1 and CDR2 from the germline V gene are SGHTA and FQGTGA. The CDR3 nucleotides are TGTGCCAGCAGCACACTAGCATCCGGGGAGCTGTTTTTT. Protein product: CASSTLASGELFF.